The sequence of this T cell receptor (beta chain) was determined in a study of monozygotic twins with inflammatory bowel disease. The CDR3 extends over 16 amino acids. CDR1 is SEHNR and CDR2 is FQNEAQ in the germline V gene (reference sequence). Each UMI, carrying a 6-nucleotide sample barcode, came from template switching. TCRdb re-called the 5' RACE reads; every CDR3 protein appears as one record, without DNA. In total, the table holds some 100,000 distinct CDR3 sequences. Study results and caveats: Healthy co-twins, by inverse Simpson, had higher TCRbeta diversity than their siblings with IBD.

Blood samples of approximately 2.7 ml were drawn from every donor. For this clonotype: The antigen remains unidentified.

The TCR sequence derives from a human donor with ulcerative colitis or Crohn's disease, or a healthy co-twin of an affected twin (not recorded which). The sequenced material came from blood. The chain recombines TRBV7-9 with TRBJ1-2. This chain's CDR3 is CASSLDVGLGLFGYTF. Complete variable domain (other parts from reference TRBV7-9 and TRBJ1-2): DTGVSQNPRHKITKRGQNVTFRCDPISEHNRLYWYRQTLGQGPEFLTYFQNEAQLEKSRLLSDRFSAERPKGSFSTLEIQRTEQGDSAMYLCASSLDVGLGLFGYTFGSGTRLTVV.